These T cell receptor beta chains were read from a single sample in a study of Graves' ophthalmopathy and Graves' hyperthyroidism. A single record per CDR3 protein comes from TCRdb applying MiXCR to the multiplex PCR reads. The table lists almost 750,000 distinct CDR3 sequences, roughly 40% of them singletons. Specimen: peripheral blood. These receptors were taken from an adult man with Graves' ophthalmopathy. CDR3s include the opening cysteine and the closing phenylalanine or tryptophan. A D gene is named only where the DNA matches it firmly. Expanded clones get a size class; other rows say once, few or many, or leave the size out.

V,J,D,size,DNA,CDR3
TRBV20-1,TRBJ1-1,TRBD1,many,TGCAGTGCTCCAGCGGACAGGGGAGCTGAAGCTTTCTTT,CSAPADRGAEAFF
TRBV10-3,TRBJ1-1,NA,many,TGTGCCATCAGTGATAATCAGGGGAACACTGAAGCTTTCTTT,CAISDNQGNTEAFF
TRBV29-1,TRBJ1-2,TRBD1,NA,TGCAGCGTTGCAGGGGGCGGCTACACCTTC,CSVAGGGYTF
TRBV7-9,TRBJ1-4,NA,NA,TGTGCCAGCAGCCGAAGCAGAGGGGCAACTAATGAAAAACTGTTTTTT,CASSRSRGATNEKLFF
TRBV11-2,TRBJ1-2,TRBD1,NA,TGTGCCAGCAGCTCTCCTACAGGGGGCGGCTACACCTTC,CASSSPTGGGYTF
TRBV29-1,TRBJ1-2,NA,NA,TGCAGCTACACAAGGGACACCACTTGGCGAGGCTACACCTTC,CSYTRDTTWRGYTF
TRBV29-1,TRBJ2-7,NA,many,TGCAGCGTTACGGACATACGAACCTACGAGCAGTACTTC,CSVTDIRTYEQYF
TRBV5-6,TRBJ1-6,NA,NA,TGTGCCAGCAGCTTGCGACAAAGCTCCTATAATTCACCCCTCCACTTT,CASSLRQSSYNSPLHF
TRBV24-1,TRBJ1-5,NA,NA,TGTGCCAGCAGTCCAAATATCCTAGGAGGAGCGGATCAGCCCCAGCATTTT,CASSPNILGGADQPQHF
TRBV6-2/TRBV6-3,TRBJ1-2,NA,NA,TGTGCCAGCAGGGACTCAGGGAGGTATGGCTACACCTTC,CASRDSGRYGYTF
TRBV2,TRBJ1-6,NA,many,TGTGCCAGCAGTGAAGGAGTTGGGTATAATTCACCCCTCCACTTT,CASSEGVGYNSPLHF
TRBV7-2,TRBJ2-5,NA,many,TGTGCCAGCAGCTTAGACAGGGTCCGGGAGACCCAGTACTTC,CASSLDRVRETQYF
TRBV12-3/TRBV12-4,TRBJ1-1,NA,NA,TGTGCCAGCAGTACACCAACAGAGAACACTGAAGCTTTCTTT,CASSTPTENTEAFF
TRBV2,TRBJ1-2,TRBD1,NA,TGTGCCAGCAGTGGGGGGACAGGGCCGTATGGCTACACCTTC,CASSGGTGPYGYTF
TRBV7-3,TRBJ1-2,TRBD1,NA,TGCGCCAGCAGCCGAGCGGGACAGGGCGATGGCTACACCTTC,CASSRAGQGDGYTF
TRBV9,TRBJ2-7,TRBD2,NA,TGTGCCAGCAGCGTAGAGGGTAGCGGGAGAAGGCGCGAGCAGTACTTC,CASSVEGSGRRREQYF
TRBV25-1,TRBJ2-5,TRBD2,few,TGTGCCAGCAGCCCAATTGTGTCGGGAGGCGAGACCCAGTACTTC,CASSPIVSGGETQYF
TRBV19,TRBJ2-7,TRBD1,few,TGTGCCAGTAGTATGGCACAGGGGTTCCTCTACGAGCAGTACTTC,CASSMAQGFLYEQYF
TRBV24-1,TRBJ2-5,NA,many,TGTGCCACCAGTGGGCTAGCTGGGTCCCAAGAGACCCAGTACTTC,CATSGLAGSQETQYF